Listed below are T cell receptor beta chains from one sample, sequenced in a study of shared clonotypes between healthy human individuals. Method: immunoSEQ multiplex PCR; TCRdb's copy keeps in-frame clones and lacks some. This table holds around 79,000 clones, roughly three fifths found once. Input material: memory CD8+ T cells sorted from blood. The origin of the receptors is a man aged 30 to 39 in good health. Both conserved end residues are part of each CDR3. A D gene is named only where the DNA matches it firmly. Clone size, where shown, is once, few, many, or a class for clones that have expanded.

len	j_gene	v_gene	d_gene	abundance	CDR3aa	CDR3nt
15	TRBJ2-4	TRBV4-2	TRBD2	.	CASSSRLAGASLQYF	TGTGCCAGCAGCTCCCGACTAGCGGGAGCAAGCCTTCAGTACTTC
16	TRBJ2-6	TRBV4-3	.	.	CASSQDLGTGANVLTF	TGCGCCAGCAGCCAAGATCTGGGCACTGGGGCCAACGTCCTGACTTTC
14	TRBJ2-7	TRBV7-9	TRBD1	few	CASSVGQAVGEQYF	TGTGCCAGCAGCGTCGGACAGGCCGTGGGCGAGCAGTACTTC
15	TRBJ2-5	TRBV14	.	.	CASSYRSGIEETQYF	TGTGCCAGCAGCTACCGTTCGGGGATCGAAGAGACCCAGTACTTC
14	TRBJ2-5	TRBV7-7	.	.	CASSQSTGSETQYF	TGTGCTAGCAGCCAGAGTACAGGTTCAGAGACCCAGTACTTC
15	TRBJ2-1	TRBV10-2	TRBD2	.	CASRRRASGANEQFF	TGCGCCAGCAGGAGGAGGGCTAGCGGGGCTAATGAGCAGTTCTTC
14	TRBJ2-5	TRBV7-8	TRBD1	many	CASDGRTGEETQYF	TGTGCCAGCGATGGCCGGACAGGGGAAGAGACCCAGTACTTC
15	TRBJ2-4	TRBV29-1	TRBD1	once	CSATQGEVLENIQYF	TGCAGCGCTACGCAGGGGGAAGTTCTGGAAAACATTCAGTACTTC
12	TRBJ2-1	TRBV11-2	.	.	CASSDRRNEQFF	TGTGCCAGCAGTGACCGGAGGAACGAGCAGTTCTTC
16	TRBJ2-2	TRBV5-1	TRBD2	.	CASELALADHTGELFF	TGCGCCAGCGAGTTGGCCCTAGCGGACCACACCGGGGAGCTGTTTTTT
15	TRBJ2-2	TRBV2	TRBD2	.	CASSDQREGHGELFF	TGTGCCAGCAGTGATCAGCGGGAGGGCCACGGGGAGCTGTTTTTT
15	TRBJ2-3	TRBV4-2	TRBD1	few	CASSQETGGADTQYF	TGTGCCAGCAGCCAAGAGACAGGGGGGGCAGATACGCAGTATTTT
13	TRBJ1-2	TRBV19	.	.	CASSIVPGDGYTF	TGTGCCAGTAGTATTGTACCCGGGGATGGCTACACCTTC
14	TRBJ2-7	TRBV19	.	.	CASSKAGTTYEQYF	TGTGCCAGTAGTAAAGCCGGGACAACCTACGAGCAGTACTTC
12	TRBJ1-1	TRBV7-6	.	.	CASSYENTEAFF	TGTGCCAGCAGCTATGAGAACACTGAAGCTTTCTTT
14	TRBJ2-7	TRBV28	TRBD2	.	CASSLTSGKYEQYF	TGTGCCAGCAGTTTGACTAGCGGGAAATACGAGCAGTACTTC
14	TRBJ2-1	TRBV7-8	TRBD2	.	CASSLRGGYNEQFF	TGTGCCAGCAGCTTGCGCGGGGGCTACAATGAGCAGTTCTTC
17	TRBJ2-6	TRBV28	TRBD1	few	CASSSPTGNSGANVLTF	TGTGCCAGCAGTTCACCGACAGGGAACTCTGGGGCCAACGTCCTGACTTTC
17	TRBJ2-3	TRBV7-3	.	.	CASSPRRTALSTDTQYF	TGTGCCAGCAGCCCGCGACGGACAGCGTTGAGCACAGATACGCAGTATTTT